A single sample gave rise to the 20 T cell receptor beta chains below, sequenced in a study of blood T cell repertoires in COVID-19. The method was immunoSEQ multiplex PCR; TCRdb's version includes in-frame clones alone and lacks a portion of them. The sample records 100,000 to 150,000 clones, roughly four fifths being singletons. Sequencing was performed on PBMCs or T cells enriched from blood (not recorded which). These receptors were taken from a man aged 35 to 55 with acute COVID-19.

The CDR3 DNA reads as TGTGCCAGCACCCGGGACTACGAGCAGTACTTC. This translates into CASTRDYEQYF. The chain employs TRBV5-5 and TRBJ2-7, with D tentatively TRBD2 (5 bases). Germline CDR1 SGHKS, CDR2 YYEKEE (reference sequence). V lost 6 bases to trimming and J lost 3 bases, with 7 bases between them. The CDR3 is made up of 11 amino acids.

The chain couples TRBV7-2 to TRBJ1-2; TRBD1 might be the D (5 bases). Germline V lookup: CDR1 SGHTA, CDR2 FQGNSA. CDR3 length equals 15 residues. Trimming shortened V by 5 bases and J by 5 bases, and 18 bases separated the two germline ends. This CDR3 is CASSPWGEPAYGYTF. Here the CDR3 DNA reads TGTGCCAGCAGCCCTTGGGGCGAACCTGCTTATGGCTACACCTTC.

The chain combines TRBV30 with TRBJ2-7; D may be TRBD2 (5 bases). The V end was cut by 3 bases, the J end by 7 bases, with 16 bases between. Germline CDR1 GTSNPN, CDR2 SVGIG (reference sequence). CDR3 length: 13 amino acids. The CDR3, as DNA: TGTGCCTGGAGCTCTCGAGGGATAGGGGAGCAGTACTTC. Translating it yields CAWSSRGIGEQYF.

The chain couples TRBV5-6 to TRBJ1-2; a possible D gene is TRBD1 (5 bases). Deletions cut 0 bases from V and 5 bases from J, with 14 bases between. This CDR3 comprises 15 residues. The germline V gene has CDR1 SGHDT and CDR2 YYEEEE. CDR3: CASSLGGTPGYGYTF. The CDR3 DNA follows: TGTGCCAGCAGCTTGGGTGGGACTCCAGGGTATGGCTACACCTTC.

The chain couples TRBV19 to TRBJ2-3; the D gene is possibly TRBD2 (5 bases). Per the germline V gene, CDR1 is LNHDA and CDR2 is SQIVND (reference sequence). This CDR3 is built from 15 residues. The germline V and J ends were trimmed by 3 bases and 5 bases, with 15 bases remaining between them. CDR3: CASSIQAVQEDTQYF. In nucleotides, the CDR3 is TGTGCCAGTAGTATTCAAGCGGTGCAGGAAGATACGCAGTATTTT.

This clone was recorded a few times. The rearrangement joins TRBV20-1 to TRBJ1-3, with TRBD1 identical over 7 bases. Germline CDR1 and CDR2: DFQATT and SNEGSKA (reference sequence). The CDR3 consists of 16 residues. After removal of 3 bases from V and 1 base from J, the junction contained 9 bases not matched to a gene. The CDR3 loop reads CSASLLQGRSGNTIYF. Written as DNA, the CDR3 is TGCAGTGCTAGTCTTCTACAGGGGAGGTCTGGAAACACCATATATTTT.

The chain recombines TRBV19 with TRBJ2-1; D gene uncertain. With 7 bases removed from V and 0 bases from J, the gap between germline ends came to 10 bases. Germline CDR1 LNHDA, CDR2 SQIVND (reference sequence). This CDR3 region has 14 residues. This chain's CDR3 is CASNPDSSYNEQFF. The CDR3 DNA reads TGTGCCAGTAACCCCGATAGCTCCTACAATGAGCAGTTCTTC.

The gene calls are TRBV19 and TRBJ2-4; D is possibly TRBD2 (6 bases). CDR3 length: 17 amino acids. In germline, CDR1 is LNHDA, CDR2 SQIVND (reference sequence). Trimming cost V 1 base and J 0 bases, with 13 bases left between them. The CDR3 here is CASSIVGGGIAKNIQYF. CDR3 DNA sequence: TGTGCCAGTAGTATAGTTGGGGGAGGAATAGCCAAAAACATTCAGTACTTC.

The J gene is TRBJ2-3, the V gene TRBV9; TRBD1 might be the D (5 bases). Trimming took 1 base from V and 5 from J, leaving 17 bases between them. CDR3 size: 16 residues. Germline CDR1 and CDR2: SGDLS and YYNGEE. CDR3 in amino acids: CASSVLGLLGQDTQYF. DNA for the CDR3: TGTGCCAGCAGCGTACTTGGGCTATTGGGGCAAGATACGCAGTATTTT.

Worth noting for this clone: Different DNA sequences within this sample yield the same CDR3. The gene calls are TRBV4-2 and TRBJ2-2, with 8 bases matching TRBD2. Germline V lookup: CDR1 LGHNA, CDR2 YNFKEQ. Germline trimming cut 1 base from V and 4 bases from J; bases unmatched to any gene: 5. The CDR3 is made up of 16 amino acids. The CDR3 DNA follows: TGTGCCAGCAGCCAAGGGCGGGGGGCAGGCACCGGGGAGCTGTTTTTT. Translating gives CASSQGRGAGTGELFF.

The J gene is TRBJ1-6, the V gene TRBV10-3, with D perhaps matching TRBD1 (5 bases). There are 16 residues in the CDR3. Germline-derived CDR1 and CDR2 are ENHRY and SYGVKD. Trimming removed 2 bases from V and 5 bases from J, with 13 bases in between. The CDR3 sequence: CAISELLGANNSPLHF. The CDR3 nucleotides read TGTGCCATCAGTGAGCTATTAGGGGCGAATAATTCACCCCTCCACTTT.

V gene TRBV7-9 combines with J gene TRBJ1-2, with D maybe TRBD1 (5 bases). From germline, CDR1 is SEHNR and CDR2 FQNEAQ (reference sequence). The CDR3 is made up of 14 amino acids. V lost 0 bases and J 8 bases, leaving 13 bases between the germline ends. CDR3 in amino acids: CASSLARTGQGYTF. CDR3 DNA: TGTGCCAGCAGCTTAGCGCGTACAGGCCAGGGCTACACCTTC. Complete variable domain (other parts from reference TRBV7-9 and TRBJ1-2): DTGVSQNPRHKITKRGQNVTFRCDPISEHNRLYWYRQTLGQGPEFLTYFQNEAQLEKSRLLSDRFSAERPKGSFSTLEIQRTEQGDSAMYLCASSLARTGQGYTFGSGTRLTVV.

The genes are TRBV7-2 and TRBJ1-2, with D possibly being TRBD1 (5 bases). CDR3 length equals 14 residues. Germline assignment: CDR1 SGHTA and CDR2 FQGNSA. The V end lost 4 bases, the J end lost 6 bases, and 15 bases lay between the germline ends. The CDR3 DNA reads TGTGCCAGCAGCTACCCCGGGACTCCCAATGGCTACACCTTC. Translated: CASSYPGTPNGYTF.

V usage is TRBV5-4 and J usage is TRBJ2-3, with D tentatively TRBD2 (5 bases). The CDR3 spans 15 residues. V was trimmed by 4 bases and J by 2 bases, leaving 14 bases between them. Looked up from germline, CDR1 is SGHNT and CDR2 is YYREEE (reference sequence). The chain's CDR3 is CASSRLERDTDTQYF. The CDR3 coding sequence is TGTGCCAGCAGCAGGCTCGAGAGGGACACAGATACGCAGTATTTT.

The chain joins TRBV7-9 to TRBJ1-1; 10 bases align to TRBD1. Trimming at V came to 4 bases and at J to 1 base, leaving 15 bases not matched to a gene. CDR1 and CDR2 from the germline V gene are SEHNR and FQNEAQ (reference sequence). The CDR3 covers 19 residues. The CDR3 loop reads CASSSDNPGQGTGNTEAFF. In nucleotides, the CDR3 is TGTGCCAGCAGCTCCGACAACCCGGGACAGGGGACGGGGAACACTGAAGCTTTCTTT.

For this clone: Other DNA sequences of this sample code for an identical CDR3. This chain uses TRBV11-2 with TRBJ2-7; D unclear. In germline, CDR1 is SGHAT, CDR2 FQNNGV. Trimming left V 5 bases short and J 1 base short, with 3 bases between. The CDR3 has 11 amino acids. CDR3 protein: CASSHSYEQYF. DNA of the CDR3: TGTGCCAGCAGCCATTCCTACGAGCAGTACTTC.

This sequence joins TRBV6-5 and TRBJ1-2, with TRBD1 matching 9 bases. The germline V gene has CDR1 MNHEY and CDR2 SVGAGI. V shed 6 bases and J 8 bases; nucleotides not matched to a gene: 7. The CDR3 runs 13 residues. CDR3 loop: CASRDTGTGGYTF. The CDR3 nucleotides read TGTGCCAGCAGAGATACCGGGACAGGGGGCTACACCTTC.

This clone was recorded a few times. This chain links TRBV19 with TRBJ2-1, with D possibly matching TRBD2 (6 bases). The V and J ends lost 3 bases and 3 bases respectively, with 12 bases between them. From germline, CDR1 is LNHDA and CDR2 SQIVND (reference sequence). The CDR3 runs to 15 residues. This CDR3 reads CASSMGGAGYNEQFF. CDR3 nucleotides: TGTGCCAGTAGTATGGGCGGAGCGGGCTACAATGAGCAGTTCTTC.

V gene TRBV13 combines with J gene TRBJ2-1, with a tentative D call TRBD2 (5 bases). Germline V gene data show CDR1 as PRHDT and CDR2 as FYEKMQ (reference sequence). The V end lost 1 base, the J end lost 9 bases, and 13 bases lay between the germline ends. The CDR3 is 14 residues long. The CDR3 here is CASSLERSISEQFF. In DNA form, the CDR3 reads TGTGCCAGCAGCTTAGAGCGGAGTATTTCTGAGCAGTTCTTC. Full variable domain (rest looked up from reference TRBV13 and TRBJ2-1): AAGVIQSPRHLIKEKRETATLKCYPIPRHDTVYWYQQGPGQDPQFLISFYEKMQSDKGSIPDRFSAQQFSDYHSELNMSSLELGDSALYFCASSLERSISEQFFGPGTRLTVL.

The genes are TRBV7-2 and TRBJ2-7; possibly TRBD1 for D (5 bases). The CDR3 runs to 15 residues. Trimming left V 1 base short and J 5 bases short, with 15 bases between. Germline values: CDR1 SGHTA, CDR2 FQGNSA. CDR3 sequence reads: CASSLEGQGRNEQYF. In nucleotides, the CDR3 is TGTGCCAGCAGCTTAGAGGGCCAGGGAAGGAACGAGCAGTACTTC.